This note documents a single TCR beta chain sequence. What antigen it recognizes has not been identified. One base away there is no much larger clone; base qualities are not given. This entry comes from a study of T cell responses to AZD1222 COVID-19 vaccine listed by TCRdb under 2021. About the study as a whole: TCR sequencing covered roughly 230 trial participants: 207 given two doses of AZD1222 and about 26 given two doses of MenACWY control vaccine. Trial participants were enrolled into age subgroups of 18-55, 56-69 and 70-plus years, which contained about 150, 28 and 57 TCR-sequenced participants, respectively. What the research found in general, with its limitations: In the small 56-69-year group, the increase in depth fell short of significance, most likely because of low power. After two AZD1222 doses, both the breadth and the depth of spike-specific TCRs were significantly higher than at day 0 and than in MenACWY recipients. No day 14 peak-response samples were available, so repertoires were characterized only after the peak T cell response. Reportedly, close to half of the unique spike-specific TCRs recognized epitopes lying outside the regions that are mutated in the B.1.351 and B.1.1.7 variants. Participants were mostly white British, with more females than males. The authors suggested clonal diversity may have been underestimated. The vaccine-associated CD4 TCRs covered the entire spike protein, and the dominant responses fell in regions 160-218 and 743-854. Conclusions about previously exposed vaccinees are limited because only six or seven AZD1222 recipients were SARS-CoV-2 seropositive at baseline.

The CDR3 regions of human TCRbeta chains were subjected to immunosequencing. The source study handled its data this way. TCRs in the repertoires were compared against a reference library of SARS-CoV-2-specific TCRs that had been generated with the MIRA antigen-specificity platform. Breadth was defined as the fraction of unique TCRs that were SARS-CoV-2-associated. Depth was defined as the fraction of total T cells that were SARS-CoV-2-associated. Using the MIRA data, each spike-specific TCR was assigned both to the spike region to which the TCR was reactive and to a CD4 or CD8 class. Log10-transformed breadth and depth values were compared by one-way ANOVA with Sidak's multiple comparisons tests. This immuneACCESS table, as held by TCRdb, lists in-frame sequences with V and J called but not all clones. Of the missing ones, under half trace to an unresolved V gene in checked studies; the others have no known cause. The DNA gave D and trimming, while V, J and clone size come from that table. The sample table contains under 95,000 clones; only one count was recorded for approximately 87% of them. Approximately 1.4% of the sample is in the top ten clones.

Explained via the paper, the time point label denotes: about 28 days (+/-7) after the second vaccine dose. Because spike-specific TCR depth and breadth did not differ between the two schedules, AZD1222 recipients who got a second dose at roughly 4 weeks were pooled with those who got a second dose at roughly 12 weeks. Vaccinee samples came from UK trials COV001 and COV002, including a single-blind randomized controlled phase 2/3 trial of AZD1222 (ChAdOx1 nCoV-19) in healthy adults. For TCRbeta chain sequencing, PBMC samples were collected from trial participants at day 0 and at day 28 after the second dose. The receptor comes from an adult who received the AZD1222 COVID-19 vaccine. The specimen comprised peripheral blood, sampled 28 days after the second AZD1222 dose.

In nucleotides, the sequence is TGTGCCAGCAGTTACCGGCTAGCGGGGGTCAATGAGCAGTTCTTC. It is translated as CASSYRLAGVNEQFF. The chain couples TRBV6-2 or TRBV6-3 to TRBJ2-1, with 10 middle bases fitting TRBD2. V and J are trimmed by 2 bases and 6 bases, and the gene matches miss 4 bases of the junction. The CDR1 and CDR2 encoded by the germline V gene are MNHEY and SVGEGT. There are 15 amino acids in the CDR3, from cysteine to phenylalanine inclusive. The retained sequence is limited to the CDR3, 45 bases, with the frame set at the first base.